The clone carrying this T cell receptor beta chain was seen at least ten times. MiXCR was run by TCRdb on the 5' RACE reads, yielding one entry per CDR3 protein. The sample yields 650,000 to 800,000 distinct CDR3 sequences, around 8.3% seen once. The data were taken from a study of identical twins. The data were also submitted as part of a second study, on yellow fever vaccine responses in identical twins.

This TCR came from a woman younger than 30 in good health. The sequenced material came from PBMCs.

Here the CDR3 reads CASSLVLAAEQFF. In DNA, the CDR3 is TGTGCCAGCAGCTTAGTCCTGGCTGCGGAGCAGTTCTTC. The chain combines TRBV7-2 with TRBJ2-1; no reliable D call. Trimming shortened V by 1 base and J by 10 bases, and 11 bases separated the two germline ends. Germline V gene sequence: CDR1 SGHTA, CDR2 FQGNSA. The CDR3 is 13 amino acids.